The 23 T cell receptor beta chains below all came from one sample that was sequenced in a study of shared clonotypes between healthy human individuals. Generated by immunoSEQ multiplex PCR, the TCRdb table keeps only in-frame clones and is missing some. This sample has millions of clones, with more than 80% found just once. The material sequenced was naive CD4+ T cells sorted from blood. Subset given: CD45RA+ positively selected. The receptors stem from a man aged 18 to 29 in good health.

The CDR3 loop is CASSEGQPYSNQPQHF. The CDR3 nucleotides are TGTGCCAGCAGTGAAGGGCAGCCTTATAGCAATCAGCCCCAGCATTTT. This chain connects TRBV6-1 to TRBJ1-5; D is unclear. Germline CDR1 reads MNHNS; CDR2 reads SASEGT. This CDR3 comprises 16 residues. The V end lost 1 base, the J end lost 0 bases, and 10 bases lay between the germline ends.

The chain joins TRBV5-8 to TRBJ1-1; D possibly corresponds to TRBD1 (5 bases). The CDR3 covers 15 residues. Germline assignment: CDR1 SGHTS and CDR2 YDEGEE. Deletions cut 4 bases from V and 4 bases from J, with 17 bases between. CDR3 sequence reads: CASSPEGTGATEAFF. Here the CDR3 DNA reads TGTGCCAGCAGCCCCGAGGGGACCGGCGCCACTGAAGCTTTCTTT.

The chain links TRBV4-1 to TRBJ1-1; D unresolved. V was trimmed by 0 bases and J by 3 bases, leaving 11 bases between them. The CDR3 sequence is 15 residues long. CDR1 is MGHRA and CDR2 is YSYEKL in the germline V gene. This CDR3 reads CASSQEFQRDTEAFF. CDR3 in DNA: TGCGCCAGCAGCCAAGAATTCCAAAGGGACACTGAAGCTTTCTTT.

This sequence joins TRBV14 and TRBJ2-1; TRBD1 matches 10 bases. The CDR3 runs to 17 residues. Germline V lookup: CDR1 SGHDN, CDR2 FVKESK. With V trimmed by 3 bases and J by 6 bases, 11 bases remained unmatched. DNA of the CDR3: TGTGCCAGCAGCCAGCACCGGGGGGACAGGGGTAGCAATGAGCAGTTCTTC. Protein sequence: CASSQHRGDRGSNEQFF.

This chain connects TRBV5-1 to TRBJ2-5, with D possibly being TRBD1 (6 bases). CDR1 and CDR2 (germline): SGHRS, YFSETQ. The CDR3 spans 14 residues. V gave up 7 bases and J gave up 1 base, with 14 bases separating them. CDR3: CASGQGHLQETQYF. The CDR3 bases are TGCGCCAGCGGTCAGGGACACCTCCAAGAGACCCAGTACTTC. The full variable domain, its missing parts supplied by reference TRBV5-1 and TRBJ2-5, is KAGVTQTPRYLIKTRGQQVTLSCSPISGHRSVSWYQQTPGQGLQFLFEYFSETQRNKGNFPGRFSGRQFSNSRSEMNVSTLELGDSALYLCASGQGHLQETQYFGPGTRLLVL.

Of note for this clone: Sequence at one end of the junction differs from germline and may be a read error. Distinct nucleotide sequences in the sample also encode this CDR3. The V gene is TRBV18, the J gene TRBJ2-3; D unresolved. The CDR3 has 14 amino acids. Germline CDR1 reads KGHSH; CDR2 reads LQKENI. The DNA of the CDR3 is TGTGCCAGCTCACCATTCTCCCAAGGAGATACACAGTATTTT. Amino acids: CASSPFSQGDTQYF.

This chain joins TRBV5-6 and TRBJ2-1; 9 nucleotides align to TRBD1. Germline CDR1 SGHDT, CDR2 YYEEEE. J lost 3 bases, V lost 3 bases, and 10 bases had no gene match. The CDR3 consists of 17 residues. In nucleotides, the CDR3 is TGTGCCAGCAGCTCAAAACGGACAGGGGCAAACTACAATGAGCAGTTCTTC. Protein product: CASSSKRTGANYNEQFF.

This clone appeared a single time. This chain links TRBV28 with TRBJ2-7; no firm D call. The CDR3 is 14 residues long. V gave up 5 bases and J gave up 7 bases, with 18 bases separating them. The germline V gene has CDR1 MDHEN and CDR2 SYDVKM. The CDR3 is CASSPTPLPWEQYF. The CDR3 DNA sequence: TGTGCCAGCAGTCCTACCCCTCTCCCTTGGGAGCAGTACTTC. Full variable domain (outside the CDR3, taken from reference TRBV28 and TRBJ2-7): DVKVTQSSRYLVKRTGEKVFLECVQDMDHENMFWYRQDPGLGLRLIYFSYDVKMKEKGDIPEGYSVSREKKERFSLILESASTNQTSMYLCASSPTPLPWEQYFGPGTRLTVT.

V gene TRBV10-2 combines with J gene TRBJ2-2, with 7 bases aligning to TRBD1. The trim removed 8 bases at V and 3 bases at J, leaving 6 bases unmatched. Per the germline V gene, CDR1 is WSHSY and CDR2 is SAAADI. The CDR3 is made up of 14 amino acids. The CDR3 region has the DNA TGCGCCAGCGTAGTTGACAGGGACACCGGGGAGCTGTTTTTT. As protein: CASVVDRDTGELFF.

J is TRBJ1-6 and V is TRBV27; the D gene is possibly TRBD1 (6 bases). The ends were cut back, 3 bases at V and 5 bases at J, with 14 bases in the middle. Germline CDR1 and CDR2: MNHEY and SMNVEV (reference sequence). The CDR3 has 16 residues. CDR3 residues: CASSFLMTGDNSPLHF. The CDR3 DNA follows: TGTGCCAGCAGTTTCCTCATGACAGGAGATAATTCACCCCTCCACTTT.

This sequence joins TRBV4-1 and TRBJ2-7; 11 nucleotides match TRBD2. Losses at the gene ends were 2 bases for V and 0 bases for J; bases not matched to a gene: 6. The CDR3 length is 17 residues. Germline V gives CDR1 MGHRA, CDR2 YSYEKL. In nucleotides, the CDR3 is TGCGCCAGCAGCCAACCGGGACTAGCGGATAGCTCCTACGAGCAGTACTTC. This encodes CASSQPGLADSSYEQYF.

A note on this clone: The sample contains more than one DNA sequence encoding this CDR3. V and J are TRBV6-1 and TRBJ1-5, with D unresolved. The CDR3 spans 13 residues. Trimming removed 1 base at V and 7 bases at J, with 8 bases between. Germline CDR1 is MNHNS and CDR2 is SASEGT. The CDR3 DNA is TGTGCCAGCAGTGAAGGACCCCGGCAGCCCCAGCATTTT. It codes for CASSEGPRQPQHF.

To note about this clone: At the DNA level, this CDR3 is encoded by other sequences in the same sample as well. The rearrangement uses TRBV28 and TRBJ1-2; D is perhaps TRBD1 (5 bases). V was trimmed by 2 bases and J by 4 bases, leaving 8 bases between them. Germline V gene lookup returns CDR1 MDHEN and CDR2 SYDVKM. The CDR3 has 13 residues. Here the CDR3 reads CASSLGGLYGYTF. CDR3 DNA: TGTGCCAGCAGTTTAGGGGGACTCTATGGCTACACCTTC.

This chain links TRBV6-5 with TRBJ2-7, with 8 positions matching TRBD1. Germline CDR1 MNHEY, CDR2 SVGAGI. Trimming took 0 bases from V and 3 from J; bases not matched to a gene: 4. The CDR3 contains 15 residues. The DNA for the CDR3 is TGTGCCAGCAGTTACTCGAGACAGGGGATCTACGAGCAGTACTTC. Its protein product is CASSYSRQGIYEQYF.

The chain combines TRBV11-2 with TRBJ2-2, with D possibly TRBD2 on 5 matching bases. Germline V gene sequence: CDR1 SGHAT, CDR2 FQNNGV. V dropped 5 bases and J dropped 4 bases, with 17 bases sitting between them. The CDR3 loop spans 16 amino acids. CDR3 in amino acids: CASSASPPGLTGELFF. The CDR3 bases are TGTGCCAGCAGCGCTAGCCCTCCGGGTCTCACCGGGGAGCTGTTTTTT.

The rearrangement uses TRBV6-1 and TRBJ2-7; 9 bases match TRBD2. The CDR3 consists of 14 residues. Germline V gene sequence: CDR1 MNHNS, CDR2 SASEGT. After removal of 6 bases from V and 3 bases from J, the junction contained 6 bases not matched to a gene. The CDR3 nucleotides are TGTGCCAGCAGCCCACTAGCGGGTTTCTACGAGCAGTACTTC. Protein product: CASSPLAGFYEQYF.

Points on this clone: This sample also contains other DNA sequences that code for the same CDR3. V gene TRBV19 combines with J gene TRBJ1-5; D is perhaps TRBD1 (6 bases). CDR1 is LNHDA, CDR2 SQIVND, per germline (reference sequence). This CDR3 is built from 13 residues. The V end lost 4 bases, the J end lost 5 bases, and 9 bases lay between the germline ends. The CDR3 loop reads CASSTQGDQPQHF. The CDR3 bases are TGTGCCAGTAGTACACAGGGCGATCAGCCCCAGCATTTT.

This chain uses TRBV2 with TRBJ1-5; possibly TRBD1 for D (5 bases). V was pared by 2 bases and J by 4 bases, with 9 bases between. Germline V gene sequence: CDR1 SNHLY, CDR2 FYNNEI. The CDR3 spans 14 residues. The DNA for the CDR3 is TGTGCCAGCAGTGAACGGGGGTGGAATCAGCCCCAGCATTTT. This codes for CASSERGWNQPQHF.

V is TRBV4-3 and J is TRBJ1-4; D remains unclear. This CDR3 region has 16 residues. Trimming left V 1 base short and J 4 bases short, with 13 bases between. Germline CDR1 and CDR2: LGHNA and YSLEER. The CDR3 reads CASSQGTLIFNEKLFF. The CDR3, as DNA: TGCGCCAGCAGCCAAGGCACGCTCATTTTTAATGAAAAACTGTTTTTT.

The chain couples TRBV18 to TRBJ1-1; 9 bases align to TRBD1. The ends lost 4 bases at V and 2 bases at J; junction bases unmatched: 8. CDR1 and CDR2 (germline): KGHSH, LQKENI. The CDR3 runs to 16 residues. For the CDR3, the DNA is TGTGCCAGCTCACTTGGAGGACAGGGGAAAAACACTGAAGCTTTCTTT. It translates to CASSLGGQGKNTEAFF.

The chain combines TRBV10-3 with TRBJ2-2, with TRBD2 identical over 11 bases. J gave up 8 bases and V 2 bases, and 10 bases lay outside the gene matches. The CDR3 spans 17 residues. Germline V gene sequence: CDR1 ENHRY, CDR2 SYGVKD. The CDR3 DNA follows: TGTGCCATCAGTGAGGGGACTAGCGGAACTAAGGGAGGGGAGCTGTTTTTT. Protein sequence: CAISEGTSGTKGGELFF.

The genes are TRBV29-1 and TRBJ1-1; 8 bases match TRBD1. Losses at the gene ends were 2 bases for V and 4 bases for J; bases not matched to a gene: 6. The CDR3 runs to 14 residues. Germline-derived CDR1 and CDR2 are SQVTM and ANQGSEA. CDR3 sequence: CSVELTGVVTEAFF. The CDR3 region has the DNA TGCAGCGTTGAACTGACAGGGGTGGTCACTGAAGCTTTCTTT.

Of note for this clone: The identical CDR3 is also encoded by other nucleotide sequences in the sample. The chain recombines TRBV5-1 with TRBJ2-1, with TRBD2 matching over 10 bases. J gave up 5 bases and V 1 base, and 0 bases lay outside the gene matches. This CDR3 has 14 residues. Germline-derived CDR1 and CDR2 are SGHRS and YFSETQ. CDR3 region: CASSLTSGNNEQFF. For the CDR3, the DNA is TGCGCCAGCAGCTTGACTAGCGGGAACAATGAGCAGTTCTTC. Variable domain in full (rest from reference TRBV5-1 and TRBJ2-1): KAGVTQTPRYLIKTRGQQVTLSCSPISGHRSVSWYQQTPGQGLQFLFEYFSETQRNKGNFPGRFSGRQFSNSRSEMNVSTLELGDSALYLCASSLTSGNNEQFFGPGTRLTVL.